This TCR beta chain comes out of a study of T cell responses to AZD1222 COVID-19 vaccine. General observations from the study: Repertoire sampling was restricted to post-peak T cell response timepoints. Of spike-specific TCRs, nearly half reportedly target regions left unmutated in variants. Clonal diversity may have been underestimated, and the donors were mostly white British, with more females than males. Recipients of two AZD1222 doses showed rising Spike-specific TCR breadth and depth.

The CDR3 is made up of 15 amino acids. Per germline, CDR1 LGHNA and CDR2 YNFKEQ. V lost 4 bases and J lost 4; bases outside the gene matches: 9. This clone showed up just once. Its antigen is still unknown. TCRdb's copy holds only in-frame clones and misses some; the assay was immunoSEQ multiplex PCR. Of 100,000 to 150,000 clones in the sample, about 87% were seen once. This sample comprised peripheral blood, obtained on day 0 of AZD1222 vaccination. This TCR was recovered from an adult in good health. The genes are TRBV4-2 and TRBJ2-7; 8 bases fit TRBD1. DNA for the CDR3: TGTGCCAGCAGCCCAAGGGCAGGGGGCTTGTACGAGCAGTACTTC. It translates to CASSPRAGGLYEQYF.